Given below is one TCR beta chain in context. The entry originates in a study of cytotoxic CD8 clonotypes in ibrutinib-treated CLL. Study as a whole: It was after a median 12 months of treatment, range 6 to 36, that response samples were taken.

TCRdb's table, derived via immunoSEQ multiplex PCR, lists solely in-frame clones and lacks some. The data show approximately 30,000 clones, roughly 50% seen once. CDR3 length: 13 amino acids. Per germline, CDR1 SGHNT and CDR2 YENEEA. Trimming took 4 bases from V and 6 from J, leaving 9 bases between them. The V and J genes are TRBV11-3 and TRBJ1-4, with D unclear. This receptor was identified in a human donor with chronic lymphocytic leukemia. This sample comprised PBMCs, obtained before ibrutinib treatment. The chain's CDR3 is CASSSGPDEKLFF. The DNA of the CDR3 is TGTGCCAGCAGCTCAGGACCCGATGAAAAACTGTTTTTT.